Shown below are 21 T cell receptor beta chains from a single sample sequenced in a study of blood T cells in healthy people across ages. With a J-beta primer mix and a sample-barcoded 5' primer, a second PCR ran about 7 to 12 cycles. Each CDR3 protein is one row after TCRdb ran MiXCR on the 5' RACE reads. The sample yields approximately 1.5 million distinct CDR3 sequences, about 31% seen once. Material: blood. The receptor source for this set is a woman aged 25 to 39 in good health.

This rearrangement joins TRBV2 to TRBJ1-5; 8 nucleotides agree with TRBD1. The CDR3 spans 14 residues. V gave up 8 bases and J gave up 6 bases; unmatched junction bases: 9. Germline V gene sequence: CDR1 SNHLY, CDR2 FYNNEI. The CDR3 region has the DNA TGTGCCAGCGAGGTCGGACAGGGAAGTCAGCCCCAGCATTTT. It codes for CASEVGQGSQPQHF.

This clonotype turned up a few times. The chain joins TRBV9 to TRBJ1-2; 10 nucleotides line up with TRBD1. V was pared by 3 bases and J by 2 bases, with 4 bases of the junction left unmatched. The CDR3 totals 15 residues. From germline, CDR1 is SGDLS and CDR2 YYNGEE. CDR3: CASSAPGQGNYGYTF. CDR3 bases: TGTGCCAGCAGCGCACCGGGACAGGGGAACTATGGCTACACCTTC.

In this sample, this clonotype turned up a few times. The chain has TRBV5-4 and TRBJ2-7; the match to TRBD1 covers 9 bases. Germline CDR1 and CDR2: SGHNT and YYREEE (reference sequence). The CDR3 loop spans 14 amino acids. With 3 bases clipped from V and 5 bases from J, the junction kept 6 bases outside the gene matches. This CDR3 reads CASSSTGGMHEQYF. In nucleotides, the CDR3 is TGTGCCAGCAGCTCGACAGGGGGGATGCACGAGCAGTACTTC.

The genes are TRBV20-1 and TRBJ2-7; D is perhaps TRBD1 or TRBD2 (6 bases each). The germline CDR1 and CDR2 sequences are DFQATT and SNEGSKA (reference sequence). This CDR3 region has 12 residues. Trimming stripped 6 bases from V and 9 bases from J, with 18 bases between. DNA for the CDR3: TGCAGTGCCCCCGGGGGCGGGCTCGGGCAGTACTTC. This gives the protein CSAPGGGLGQYF.

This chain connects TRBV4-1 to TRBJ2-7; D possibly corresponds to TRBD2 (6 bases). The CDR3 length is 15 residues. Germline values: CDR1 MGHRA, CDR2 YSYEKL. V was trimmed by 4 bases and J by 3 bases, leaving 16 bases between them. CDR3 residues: CASSLGLALNYEQYF. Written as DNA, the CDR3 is TGCGCCAGCAGCCTTGGGCTAGCGCTCAACTACGAGCAGTACTTC.

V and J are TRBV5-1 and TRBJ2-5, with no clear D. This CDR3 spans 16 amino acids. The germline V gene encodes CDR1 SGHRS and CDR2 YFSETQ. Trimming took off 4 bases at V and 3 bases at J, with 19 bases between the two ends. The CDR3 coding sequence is TGCGCCAGCAGCGGAAGAAAGACTCCTAACGAAGAGACCCAGTACTTC. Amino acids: CASSGRKTPNEETQYF.

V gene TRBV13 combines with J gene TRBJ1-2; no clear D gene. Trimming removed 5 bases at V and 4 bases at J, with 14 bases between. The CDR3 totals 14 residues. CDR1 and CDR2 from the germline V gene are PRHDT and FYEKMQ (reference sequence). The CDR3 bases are TGTGCCAGCAGCGAGAACCGGGATTTCTATGGCTACACCTTC. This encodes CASSENRDFYGYTF.

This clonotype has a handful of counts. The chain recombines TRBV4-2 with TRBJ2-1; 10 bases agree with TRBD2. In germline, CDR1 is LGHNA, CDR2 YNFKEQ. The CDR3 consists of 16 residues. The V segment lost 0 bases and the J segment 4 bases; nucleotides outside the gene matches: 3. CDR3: CASSQEASGGYNEQFF. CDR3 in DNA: TGTGCCAGCAGCCAAGAGGCTAGCGGGGGTTACAATGAGCAGTTCTTC.

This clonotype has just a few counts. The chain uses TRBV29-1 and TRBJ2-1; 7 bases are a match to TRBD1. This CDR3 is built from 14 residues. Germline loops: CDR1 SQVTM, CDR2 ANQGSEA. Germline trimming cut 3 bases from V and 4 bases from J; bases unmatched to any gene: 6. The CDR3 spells CSVDDRERYNEQFF. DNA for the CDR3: TGCAGCGTTGACGACAGGGAGCGTTACAATGAGCAGTTCTTC.

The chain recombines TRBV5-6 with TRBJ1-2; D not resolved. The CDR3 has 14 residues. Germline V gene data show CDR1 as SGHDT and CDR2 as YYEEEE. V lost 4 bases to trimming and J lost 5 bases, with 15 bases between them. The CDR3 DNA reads TGTGCCAGCAGCAAGGAGAGTGCCCTTTATGGCTACACCTTC. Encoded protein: CASSKESALYGYTF. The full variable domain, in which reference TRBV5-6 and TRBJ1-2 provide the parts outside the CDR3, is DAGVTQSPTHLIKTRGQQVTLRCSPKSGHDTVSWYQQALGQGPQFIFQYYEEEERQRGNFPDRFSGHQFPNYSSELNVNALLLGDSALYLCASSKESALYGYTFGSGTRLTVV.

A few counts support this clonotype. Here the CDR3 DNA reads TGCGCCAGCAGCTTGACGCTAGGGGGTCTGTACGAGCAGTACTTC. It is translated as CASSLTLGGLYEQYF. The chain joins TRBV5-1 to TRBJ2-7; perhaps TRBD1 as D (6 bases). The CDR3 runs 15 residues. Germline values: CDR1 SGHRS, CDR2 YFSETQ. V was cut by 1 base and J by 4 bases, with 15 bases left in between. The full variable domain, its missing parts supplied by reference TRBV5-1 and TRBJ2-7, is KAGVTQTPRYLIKTRGQQVTLSCSPISGHRSVSWYQQTPGQGLQFLFEYFSETQRNKGNFPGRFSGRQFSNSRSEMNVSTLELGDSALYLCASSLTLGGLYEQYFGPGTRLTVT.

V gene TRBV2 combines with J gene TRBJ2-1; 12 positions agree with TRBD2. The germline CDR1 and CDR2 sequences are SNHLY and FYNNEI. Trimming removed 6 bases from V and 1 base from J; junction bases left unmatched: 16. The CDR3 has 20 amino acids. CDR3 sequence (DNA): TGTGCCAGCAGGGGACACGGAGCTAGCGGGAGGGCCGGTTCCTACAATGAGCAGTTCTTC. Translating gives CASRGHGASGRAGSYNEQFF.

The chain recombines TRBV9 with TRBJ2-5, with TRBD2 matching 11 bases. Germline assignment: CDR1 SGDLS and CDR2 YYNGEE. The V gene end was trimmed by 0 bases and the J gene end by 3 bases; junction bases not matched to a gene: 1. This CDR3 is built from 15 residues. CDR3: CASSVELAGEETQYF. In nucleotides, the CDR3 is TGTGCCAGCAGCGTAGAACTAGCGGGGGAAGAGACCCAGTACTTC.

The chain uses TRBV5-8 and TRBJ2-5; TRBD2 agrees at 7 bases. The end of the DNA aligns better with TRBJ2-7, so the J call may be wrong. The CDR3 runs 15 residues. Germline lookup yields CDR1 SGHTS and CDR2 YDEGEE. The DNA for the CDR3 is TGTGCCAGCAGCCCAGAGCGGGGCCCTAACTACGAGCAGTACTTC. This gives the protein CASSPERGPNYEQYF.

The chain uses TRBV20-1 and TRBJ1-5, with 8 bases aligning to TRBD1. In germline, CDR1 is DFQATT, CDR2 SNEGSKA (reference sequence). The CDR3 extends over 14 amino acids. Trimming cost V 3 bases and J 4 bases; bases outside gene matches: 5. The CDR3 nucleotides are TGCAGTGCTAGTATGGACAGGGAAAATCAGCCCCAGCATTTT. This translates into CSASMDRENQPQHF.

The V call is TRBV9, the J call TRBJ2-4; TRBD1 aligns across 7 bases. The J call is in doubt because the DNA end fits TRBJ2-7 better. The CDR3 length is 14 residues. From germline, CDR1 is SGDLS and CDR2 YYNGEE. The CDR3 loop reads CASSAEAGGYEQYF. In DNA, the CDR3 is TGTGCCAGCAGCGCCGAGGCAGGGGGCTACGAGCAGTACTTC.

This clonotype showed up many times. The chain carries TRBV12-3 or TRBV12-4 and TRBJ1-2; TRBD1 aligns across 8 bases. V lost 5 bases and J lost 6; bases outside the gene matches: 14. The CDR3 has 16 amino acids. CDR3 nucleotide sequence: TGTGCCAGCAGTAAATCTGACAGGGGAATGAAAGATGGCTACACCTTC. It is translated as CASSKSDRGMKDGYTF.

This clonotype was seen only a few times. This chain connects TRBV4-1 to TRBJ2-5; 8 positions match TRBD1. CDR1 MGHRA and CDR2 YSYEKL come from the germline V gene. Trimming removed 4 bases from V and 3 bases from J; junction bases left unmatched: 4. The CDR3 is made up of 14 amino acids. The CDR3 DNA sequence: TGCGCCAGCAGCCTACAGGGGGAAAAAGAGACCCAGTACTTC. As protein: CASSLQGEKETQYF.

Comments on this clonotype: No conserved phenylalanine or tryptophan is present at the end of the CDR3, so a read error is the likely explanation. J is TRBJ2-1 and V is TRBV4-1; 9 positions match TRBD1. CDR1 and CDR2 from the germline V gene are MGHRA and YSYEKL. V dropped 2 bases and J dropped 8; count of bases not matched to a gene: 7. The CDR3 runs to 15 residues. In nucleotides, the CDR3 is TGCGCCAGCAGCCAACGCGACAGGGGGATCCATGAGCAGTTCGTC. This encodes CASSQRDRGIHEQFV.

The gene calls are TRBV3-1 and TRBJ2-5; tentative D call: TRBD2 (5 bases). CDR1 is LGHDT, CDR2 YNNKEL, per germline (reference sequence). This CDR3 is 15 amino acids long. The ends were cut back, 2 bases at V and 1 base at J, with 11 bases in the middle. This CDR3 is CASSQSSGAQETQYF. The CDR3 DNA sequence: TGTGCCAGCAGCCAAAGCAGCGGAGCCCAAGAGACCCAGTACTTC.

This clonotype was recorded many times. CDR3 bases: TGTGCCAGCGTATCACCCGAGGGGAAACTGTTTTTT. Translating it yields CASVSPEGKLFF. The chain links TRBV12-3 or TRBV12-4 to TRBJ1-4, with a tentative D call TRBD1 (5 bases). The CDR3 contains 12 residues. With 8 bases removed from V and 11 bases from J, the gap between germline ends came to 15 bases.